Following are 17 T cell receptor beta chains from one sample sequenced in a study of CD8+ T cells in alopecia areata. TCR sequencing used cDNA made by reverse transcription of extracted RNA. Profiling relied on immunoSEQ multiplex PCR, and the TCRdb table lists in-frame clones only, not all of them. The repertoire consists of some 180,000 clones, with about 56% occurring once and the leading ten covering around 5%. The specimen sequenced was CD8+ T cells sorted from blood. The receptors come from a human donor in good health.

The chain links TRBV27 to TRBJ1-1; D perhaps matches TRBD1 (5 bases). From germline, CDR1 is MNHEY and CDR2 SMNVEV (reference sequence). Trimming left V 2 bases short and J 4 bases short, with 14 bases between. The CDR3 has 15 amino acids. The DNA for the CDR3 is TGTGCCAGCAGTTTAGCCCCGAGCGGGGGCACTGAAGCTTTCTTT. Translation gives CASSLAPSGGTEAFF.

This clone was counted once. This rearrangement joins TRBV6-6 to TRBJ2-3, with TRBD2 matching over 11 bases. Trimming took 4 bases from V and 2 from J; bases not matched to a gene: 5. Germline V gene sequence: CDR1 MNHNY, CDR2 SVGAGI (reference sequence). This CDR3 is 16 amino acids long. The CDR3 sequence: CASSWLAGGPTDTQYF. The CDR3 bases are TGTGCCAGCAGTTGGCTAGCGGGGGGCCCCACAGATACGCAGTATTTT.

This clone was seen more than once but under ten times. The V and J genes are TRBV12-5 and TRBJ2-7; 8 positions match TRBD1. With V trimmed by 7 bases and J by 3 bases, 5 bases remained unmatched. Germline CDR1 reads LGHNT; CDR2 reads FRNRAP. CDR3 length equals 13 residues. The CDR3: CASDIGTGYEQYF. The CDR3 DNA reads TGTGCTAGTGACATCGGGACAGGCTACGAGCAGTACTTC.

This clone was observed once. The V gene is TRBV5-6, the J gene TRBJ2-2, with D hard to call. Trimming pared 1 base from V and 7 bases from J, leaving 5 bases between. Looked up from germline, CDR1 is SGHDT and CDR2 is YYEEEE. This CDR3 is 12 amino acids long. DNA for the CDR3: TGTGCCAGCAGCTTGAAGATCGGGGAGCTGTTTTTT. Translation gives CASSLKIGELFF. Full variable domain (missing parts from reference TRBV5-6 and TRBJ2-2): DAGVTQSPTHLIKTRGQQVTLRCSPKSGHDTVSWYQQALGQGPQFIFQYYEEEERQRGNFPDRFSGHQFPNYSSELNVNALLLGDSALYLCASSLKIGELFFGEGSRLTVL.

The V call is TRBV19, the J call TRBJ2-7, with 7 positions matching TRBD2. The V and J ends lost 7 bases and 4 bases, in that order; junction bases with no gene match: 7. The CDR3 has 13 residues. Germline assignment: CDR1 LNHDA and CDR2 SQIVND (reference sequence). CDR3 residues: CASTGGKGYEQYF. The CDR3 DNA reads TGTGCCAGTACCGGGGGGAAAGGATACGAGCAGTACTTC.

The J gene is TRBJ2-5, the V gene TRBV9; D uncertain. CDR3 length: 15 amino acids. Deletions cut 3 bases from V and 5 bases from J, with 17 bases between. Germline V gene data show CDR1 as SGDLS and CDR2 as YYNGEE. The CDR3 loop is CASSASIAGQETQYF. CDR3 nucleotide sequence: TGTGCCAGCAGCGCCTCCATAGCAGGTCAGGAGACCCAGTACTTC.

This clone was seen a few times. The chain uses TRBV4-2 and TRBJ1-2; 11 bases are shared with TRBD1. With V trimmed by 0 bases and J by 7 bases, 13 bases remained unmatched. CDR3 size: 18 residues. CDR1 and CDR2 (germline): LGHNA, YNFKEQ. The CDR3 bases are TGTGCCAGCAGCCAAGAATCCCTCGGACAGGGGGCCTTGGGTGGCTACACCTTC. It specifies CASSQESLGQGALGGYTF.

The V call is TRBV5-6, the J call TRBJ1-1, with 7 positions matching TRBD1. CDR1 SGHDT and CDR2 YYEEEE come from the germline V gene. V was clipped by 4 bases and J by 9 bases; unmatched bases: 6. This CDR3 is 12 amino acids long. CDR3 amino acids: CASSRGQNKAFF. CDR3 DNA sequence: TGTGCCAGCAGCCGGGGACAGAATAAAGCTTTCTTT. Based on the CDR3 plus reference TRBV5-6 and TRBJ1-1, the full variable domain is DAGVTQSPTHLIKTRGQQVTLRCSPKSGHDTVSWYQQALGQGPQFIFQYYEEEERQRGNFPDRFSGHQFPNYSSELNVNALLLGDSALYLCASSRGQNKAFFGQGTRLTVV.

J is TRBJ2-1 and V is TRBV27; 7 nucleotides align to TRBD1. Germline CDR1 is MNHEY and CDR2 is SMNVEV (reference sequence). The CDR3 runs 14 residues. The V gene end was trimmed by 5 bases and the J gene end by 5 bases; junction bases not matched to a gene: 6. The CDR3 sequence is CASSRSGGDNEQFF. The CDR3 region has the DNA TGTGCCAGCAGTCGCTCAGGGGGAGACAATGAGCAGTTCTTC.

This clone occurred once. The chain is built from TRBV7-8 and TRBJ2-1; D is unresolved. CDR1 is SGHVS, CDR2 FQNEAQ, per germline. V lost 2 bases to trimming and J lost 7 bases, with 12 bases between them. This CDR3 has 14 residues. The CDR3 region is CASSLHELGNEQFF. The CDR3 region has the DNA TGTGCCAGCAGCTTACACGAGTTAGGGAATGAGCAGTTCTTC.

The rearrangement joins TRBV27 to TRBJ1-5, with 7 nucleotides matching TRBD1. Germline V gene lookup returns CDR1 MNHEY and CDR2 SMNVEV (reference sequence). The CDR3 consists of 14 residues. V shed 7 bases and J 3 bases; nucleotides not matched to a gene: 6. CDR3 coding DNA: TGTGCCAGCACCCCAGGGGGTCTCAATCAGCCCCAGCATTTT. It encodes CASTPGGLNQPQHF.

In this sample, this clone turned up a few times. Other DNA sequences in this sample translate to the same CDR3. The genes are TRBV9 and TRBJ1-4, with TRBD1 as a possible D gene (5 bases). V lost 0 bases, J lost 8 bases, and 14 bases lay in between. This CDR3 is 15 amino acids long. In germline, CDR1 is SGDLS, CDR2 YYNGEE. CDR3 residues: CASSVGGAAGEKLFF. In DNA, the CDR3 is TGTGCCAGCAGCGTAGGTGGGGCAGCTGGGGAAAAACTGTTTTTT.

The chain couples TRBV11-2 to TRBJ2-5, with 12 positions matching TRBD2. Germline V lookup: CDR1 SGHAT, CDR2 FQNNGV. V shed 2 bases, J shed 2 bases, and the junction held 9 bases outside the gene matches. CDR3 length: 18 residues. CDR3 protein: CASSLPPTSGGPQETQYF. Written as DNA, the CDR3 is TGTGCCAGCAGCTTACCACCGACTAGCGGGGGACCTCAAGAGACCCAGTACTTC.

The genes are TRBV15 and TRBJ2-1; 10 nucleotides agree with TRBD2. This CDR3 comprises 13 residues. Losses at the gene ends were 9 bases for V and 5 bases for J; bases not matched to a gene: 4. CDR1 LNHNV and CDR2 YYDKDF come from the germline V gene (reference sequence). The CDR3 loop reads CATPGLADNEQFF. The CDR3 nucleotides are TGTGCCACTCCCGGACTAGCGGACAATGAGCAGTTCTTC.

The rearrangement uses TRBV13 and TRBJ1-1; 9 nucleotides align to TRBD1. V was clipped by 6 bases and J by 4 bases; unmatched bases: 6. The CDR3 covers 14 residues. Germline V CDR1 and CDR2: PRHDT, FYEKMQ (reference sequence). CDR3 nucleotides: TGTGCCAGCAGTTCCGGGACAGGGCTCACTGAAGCTTTCTTT. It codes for CASSSGTGLTEAFF.

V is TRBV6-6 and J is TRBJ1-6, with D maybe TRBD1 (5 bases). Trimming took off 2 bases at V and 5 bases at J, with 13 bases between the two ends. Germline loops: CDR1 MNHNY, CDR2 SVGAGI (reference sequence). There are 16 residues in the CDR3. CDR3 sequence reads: CASSYTGRPNNSPLHF. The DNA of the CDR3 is TGTGCCAGCAGTTACACAGGACGGCCCAATAATTCACCCCTCCACTTT.

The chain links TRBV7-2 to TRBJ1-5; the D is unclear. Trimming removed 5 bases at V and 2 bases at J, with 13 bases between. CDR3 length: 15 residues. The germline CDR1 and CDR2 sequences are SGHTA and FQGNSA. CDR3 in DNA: TGTGCCAGCAGCCTCAGTGGAAGGGGCAATCAGCCCCAGCATTTT. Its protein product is CASSLSGRGNQPQHF.